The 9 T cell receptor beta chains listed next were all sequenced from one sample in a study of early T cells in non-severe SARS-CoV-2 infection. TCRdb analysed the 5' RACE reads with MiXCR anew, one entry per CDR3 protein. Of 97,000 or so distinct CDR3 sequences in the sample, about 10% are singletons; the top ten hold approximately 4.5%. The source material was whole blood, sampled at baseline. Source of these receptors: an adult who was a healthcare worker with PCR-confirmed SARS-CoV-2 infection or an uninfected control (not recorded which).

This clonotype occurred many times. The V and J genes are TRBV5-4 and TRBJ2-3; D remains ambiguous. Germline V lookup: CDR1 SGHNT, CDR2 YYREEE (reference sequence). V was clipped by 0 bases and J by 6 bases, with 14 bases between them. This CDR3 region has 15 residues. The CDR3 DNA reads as TGTGCCAGCAGCTTGGGGACCCTTGTAGAGGATACGCAGTATTTT. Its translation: CASSLGTLVEDTQYF.

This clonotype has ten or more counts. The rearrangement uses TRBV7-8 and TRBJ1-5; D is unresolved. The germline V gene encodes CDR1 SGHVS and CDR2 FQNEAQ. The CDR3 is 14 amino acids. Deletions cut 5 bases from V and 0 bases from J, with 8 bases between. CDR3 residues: CASSPDYSNQPQHF. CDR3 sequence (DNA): TGTGCCAGCAGCCCTGACTATAGCAATCAGCCCCAGCATTTT.

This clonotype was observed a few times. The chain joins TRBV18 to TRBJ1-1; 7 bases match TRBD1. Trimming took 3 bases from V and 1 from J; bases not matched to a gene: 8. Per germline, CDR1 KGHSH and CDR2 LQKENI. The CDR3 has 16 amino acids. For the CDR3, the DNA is TGTGCCAGCTCACCCGTCCCGGGACAGACGAACACTGAAGCTTTCTTT. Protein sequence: CASSPVPGQTNTEAFF.

The CDR3, as DNA: TGTGCCAGCATGGAGGAGATGAACACTGAAGCTTTCTTT. As protein: CASMEEMNTEAFF. The chain links TRBV28 to TRBJ1-1; D is uncertain. Germline V CDR1 and CDR2: MDHEN, SYDVKM. The CDR3 consists of 13 residues. Trimming took off 7 bases at V and 0 bases at J, with 9 bases between the two ends. The full variable domain, in which reference TRBV28 and TRBJ1-1 provide the parts outside the CDR3, is DVKVTQSSRYLVKRTGEKVFLECVQDMDHENMFWYRQDPGLGLRLIYFSYDVKMKEKGDIPEGYSVSREKKERFSLILESASTNQTSMYLCASMEEMNTEAFFGQGTRLTVV.

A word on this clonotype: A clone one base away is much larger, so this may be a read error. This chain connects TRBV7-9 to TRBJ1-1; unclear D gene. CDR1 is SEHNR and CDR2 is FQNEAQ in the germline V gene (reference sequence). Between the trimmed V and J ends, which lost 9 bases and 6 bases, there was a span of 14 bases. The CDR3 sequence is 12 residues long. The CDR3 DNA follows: TGTGCCAGTGGCCAAACTGTACCTGAAGCTTTCTTT. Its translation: CASGQTVPEAFF. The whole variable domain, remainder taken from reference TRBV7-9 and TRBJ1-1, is DTGVSQNPRHKITKRGQNVTFRCDPISEHNRLYWYRQTLGQGPEFLTYFQNEAQLEKSRLLSDRFSAERPKGSFSTLEIQRTEQGDSAMYLCASGQTVPEAFFGQGTRLTVV.

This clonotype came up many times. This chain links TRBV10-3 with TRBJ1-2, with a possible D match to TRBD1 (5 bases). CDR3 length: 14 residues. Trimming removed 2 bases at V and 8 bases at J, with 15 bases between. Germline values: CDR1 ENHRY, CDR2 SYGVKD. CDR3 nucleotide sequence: TGTGCCATCAGTGAGCCAAGATTCAGGGACGGCTACACCTTC. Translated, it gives CAISEPRFRDGYTF.

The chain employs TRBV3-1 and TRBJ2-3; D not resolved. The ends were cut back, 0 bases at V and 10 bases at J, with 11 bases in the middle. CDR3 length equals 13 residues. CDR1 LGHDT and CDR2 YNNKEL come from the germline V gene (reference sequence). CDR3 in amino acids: CASSQDTQRPQYF. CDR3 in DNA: TGTGCCAGCAGCCAAGACACCCAGAGACCGCAGTATTTT.

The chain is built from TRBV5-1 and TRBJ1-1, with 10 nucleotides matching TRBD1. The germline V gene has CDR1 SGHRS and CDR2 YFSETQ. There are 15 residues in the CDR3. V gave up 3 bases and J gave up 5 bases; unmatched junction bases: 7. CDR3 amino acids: CASSWTGTGETEAFF. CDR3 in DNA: TGCGCCAGCAGCTGGACCGGGACAGGGGAAACTGAAGCTTTCTTT.

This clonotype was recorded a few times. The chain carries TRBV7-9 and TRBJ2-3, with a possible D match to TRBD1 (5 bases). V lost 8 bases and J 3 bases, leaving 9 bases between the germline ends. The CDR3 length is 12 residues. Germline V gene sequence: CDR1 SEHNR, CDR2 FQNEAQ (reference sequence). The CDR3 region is CASGATTDTQYF. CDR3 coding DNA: TGTGCCAGCGGGGCTACTACAGATACGCAGTATTTT.